What follows are 6 T cell receptor beta chains derived from one specimen sequenced in a study of shared T cell receptors in the human thymus. Using immunoSEQ multiplex PCR, the repertoire was profiled, and TCRdb retains in-frame clones only, with some absent. The data show approximately 400,000 clones, more than 85% seen once. The sequenced material came from thymocytes. All receptors derive from a human donor.

The chain is built from TRBV7-9 and TRBJ2-3; D assignment may be TRBD1 or TRBD2 (5 bases each). This CDR3 region has 19 residues. Trimming removed 4 bases from V and 0 bases from J, with 23 bases in between. Germline CDR1 and CDR2: SEHNR and FQNEAQ (reference sequence). CDR3 bases: TGTGCCAGCAGCTGGGGAGAGGCAACCGGGACGCAGAGCACAGATACGCAGTATTTT. Translated: CASSWGEATGTQSTDTQYF.

V is TRBV29-1 and J is TRBJ2-7; 7 bases agree with TRBD1. This CDR3 contains 13 residues. The V gene's germline CDR1 is SQVTM and CDR2 ANQGSEA. With 3 bases clipped from V and 7 bases from J, the junction kept 9 bases outside the gene matches. The CDR3 coding sequence is TGCAGCGTTGACGAAAGGGGGCAGCGGGAGCAGTACTTC. This gives the protein CSVDERGQREQYF.

V is TRBV28 and J is TRBJ2-3, with TRBD2 matching over 12 bases. V gave up 2 bases and J gave up 2 bases; unmatched junction bases: 2. The CDR3 is 16 amino acids. Germline V lookup: CDR1 MDHEN, CDR2 SYDVKM. CDR3 sequence reads: CASSLASGRVTDTQYF. The CDR3 DNA reads as TGTGCCAGCAGTTTAGCTAGCGGGAGGGTCACAGATACGCAGTATTTT.

V and J are TRBV7-8 and TRBJ1-4; 7 nucleotides align to TRBD1. CDR1 and CDR2 from the germline V gene are SGHVS and FQNEAQ. Losses at the gene ends were 4 bases for V and 4 bases for J; bases not matched to a gene: 12. This CDR3 is 17 amino acids long. Here the CDR3 DNA reads TGTGCCAGCAGCTCCAGGGGAAGGGGGCATGATAATGAAAAACTGTTTTTT. It specifies CASSSRGRGHDNEKLFF. The full variable domain, in which reference TRBV7-8 and TRBJ1-4 provide the parts outside the CDR3, is GAGVSQSPRYKVAKRGQDVALRCDPISGHVSLFWYQQALGQGPEFLTYFQNEAQLDKSGLPSDRFFAERPEGSVSTLKIQRTQQEDSAVYLCASSSRGRGHDNEKLFFGSGTQLSVL.

The chain has TRBV11-2 and TRBJ1-1; 9 bases agree with TRBD1. Germline loops: CDR1 SGHAT, CDR2 FQNNGV. This CDR3 is 13 amino acids long. V lost 4 bases and J lost 3; bases outside the gene matches: 0. The CDR3 DNA reads TGTGCCAGCAGCTGGACAGGGGACACTGAAGCTTTCTTT. This codes for CASSWTGDTEAFF.

The CDR3 is CASSLVGRGKTYEQYF. The CDR3 DNA sequence: TGTGCCAGCAGCTTAGTGGGGCGGGGGAAGACCTACGAGCAGTACTTC. The chain has TRBV11-2 and TRBJ2-7; 7 bases align to TRBD2. The CDR3 sequence is 16 residues long. Germline loops: CDR1 SGHAT, CDR2 FQNNGV. Trimming took 1 base from V and 2 from J; bases not matched to a gene: 8.